Described below is a single T cell receptor beta chain sequence and its context. Per the germline V gene, CDR1 is DFQATT and CDR2 is SNEGSKA (reference sequence). Deletions cut 7 bases from V and 4 bases from J, with 7 bases between. The CDR3 sequence is 10 residues long. This sample was taken from a study of blood T cell repertoires in COVID-19. In the study overall: Researchers got acute and convalescent COVID-19 samples from the United States, Italy and Spain. T cells, B-cell-depleted T cells, or PBMCs supplied cDNA or gDNA.

Authors' analysis steps: Estimated nucleated cell counts came from reference gene primer amplification. TCRdb's table, derived via immunoSEQ multiplex PCR, lists solely in-frame clones and lacks some. V and J calls plus clone size are reproduced from that table; the DNA served to infer D and trimming. Seen here are 69,000 or so clones, roughly 89% observed once, and the top ten hold around 5.3%. Sample: peripheral blood. The chain has TRBV20-1 and TRBJ1-1; no reliable D call. The receptor's source is a man between 45 and 60 years old with acute or convalescent COVID-19. The CDR3, as DNA: TGCAGTGTCCGGAGCACTGAAGCTTTCTTT. Protein sequence: CSVRSTEAFF.